Each of the 27 T cell receptor beta chains below was sequenced from the same sample in a study of T cells after yellow fever vaccination (dated 2019 in TCRdb). Library creation used 5' RACE. Reads for this sample came from an Illumina HiSeq 2500. The raw public data were reprocessed by TCRdb itself: fastp quality trimming at Q25, MiXCR clonotype calling, in-frame beta chains only. All rows with the same CDR3 protein become a single entry with the most common DNA and genes. This sample lists 610,000 or so distinct CDR3 sequences; 12% were detected once. The ten largest clonotypes hold 14% to 15% of the sample. This sample's treatment or condition label indicates: live attenuated yellow fever vaccine strain. This material consisted of PBMCs, taken on the day of the yellow fever booster vaccination. These receptors all come from a young man who received the YFV17D yellow fever vaccine.

This clonotype has just a few counts. The chain has TRBV7-9 and TRBJ1-1; 9 positions match TRBD1. The length of the CDR3 is 15 residues. Per germline, CDR1 SEHNR and CDR2 FQNEAQ (reference sequence). The trim removed 5 bases at V and 1 base at J, leaving 5 bases unmatched. The CDR3 coding sequence is TGTGCCAGCAGCCCTGGACAGGGGTCGAACACTGAAGCTTTCTTT. Translated, it gives CASSPGQGSNTEAFF.

The chain uses TRBV20-1 and TRBJ2-3; possibly TRBD1 for D (5 bases). This CDR3 is built from 14 residues. V was pared by 3 bases and J by 0 bases, with 10 bases between. Germline assignment: CDR1 DFQATT and CDR2 SNEGSKA (reference sequence). CDR3 nucleotides: TGCAGTGCTAGCAGGGTCGGGAGCACAGATACGCAGTATTTT. It specifies CSASRVGSTDTQYF.

The chain couples TRBV5-6 to TRBJ2-7, with D maybe TRBD2 (6 bases). The germline CDR1 and CDR2 sequences are SGHDT and YYEEEE. The length of the CDR3 is 15 residues. The V end lost 1 base, the J end lost 0 bases, and 11 bases lay between the germline ends. In nucleotides, the CDR3 is TGTGCCAGCAGCTTGATGAGCGGGCACTCCTACGAGCAGTACTTC. Its protein is CASSLMSGHSYEQYF.

In the case of this clonotype: This may arise from a read error, as a much more abundant clone is one base away. The rearrangement links TRBV5-6 to TRBJ2-1; unclear D gene. CDR3 size: 16 residues. V lost 4 bases to trimming and J lost 0 bases, with 14 bases between them. The V gene's germline CDR1 is SGHDT and CDR2 YYEEEE. CDR3 DNA: TGTGCCAGCAGCCCCGAACGACTTCACTCCTACAATGAGCAGTTCTTC. Translating gives CASSPERLHSYNEQFF.

This clonotype was recorded once. This chain connects TRBV29-1 to TRBJ1-2; 7 bases map to TRBD1. J lost 6 bases, V lost 1 base, and 5 bases had no gene match. Germline V gene data show CDR1 as SQVTM and CDR2 as ANQGSEA. The CDR3 is 13 amino acids. The CDR3 DNA sequence: TGCAGCGTTGAAGTAGCCCAGGGGGATGGCTACACCTTC. This translates into CSVEVAQGDGYTF.

This clonotype was seen many times. This chain links TRBV19 with TRBJ2-5, with a possible D match to TRBD1 (6 bases). Germline CDR1 reads LNHDA; CDR2 reads SQIVND (reference sequence). The V gene lost 4 bases and the J gene lost 5 bases, with 11 bases spanning the gap. This CDR3 is 13 amino acids long. This chain's CDR3 is CASSTGVLETQYF. Written as DNA, the CDR3 is TGTGCCAGTAGTACAGGGGTTTTGGAGACCCAGTACTTC.

This clonotype was seen more than once but under ten times. V gene TRBV30 combines with J gene TRBJ2-7; 9 bases are shared with TRBD1. This CDR3 is built from 13 residues. The trim removed 4 bases at V and 4 bases at J, leaving 5 bases unmatched. The germline gives CDR1 GTSNPN, CDR2 SVGIG (reference sequence). CDR3 sequence reads: CAWKGTGIYEQYF. The CDR3, as DNA: TGTGCCTGGAAGGGGACAGGGATTTACGAGCAGTACTTC.

The V and J genes are TRBV15 and TRBJ2-7; 12 positions agree with TRBD1. V gave up 3 bases and J gave up 3 bases; unmatched junction bases: 6. CDR1 LNHNV and CDR2 YYDKDF come from the germline V gene (reference sequence). CDR3 size: 16 residues. The CDR3 nucleotides read TGTGCCACCAGCAGGGGTGGGACAGGGGGCCACTACGAGCAGTACTTC. This encodes CATSRGGTGGHYEQYF.

This sequence joins TRBV14 and TRBJ2-1; the D gene is possibly TRBD2 (6 bases). The germline gives CDR1 SGHDN, CDR2 FVKESK. The length of the CDR3 is 15 residues. Between the trimmed V and J ends, which lost 2 bases and 6 bases, there was a span of 14 bases. The CDR3 sequence: CASSQLGGSRNEQFF. The DNA of the CDR3 is TGTGCCAGCAGCCAACTTGGGGGGAGCCGCAATGAGCAGTTCTTC.

This chain connects TRBV12-3 or TRBV12-4 to TRBJ1-3, with a weak D call TRBD1 (6 bases). V dropped 3 bases and J dropped 4 bases, with 10 bases sitting between them. The CDR3 length is 14 residues. CDR3 nucleotides: TGTGCCAGCAGTTTTTGGGGGACAGGAAACACCATATATTTT. Encoded protein: CASSFWGTGNTIYF.

This clonotype showed up just a few times. V gene TRBV6-5 combines with J gene TRBJ2-7; 13 bases are a match to TRBD2. V was clipped by 0 bases and J by 3 bases; unmatched bases: 11. CDR3 length equals 19 residues. Germline values: CDR1 MNHEY, CDR2 SVGAGI. The CDR3 nucleotides read TGTGCCAGCAGTTACTCGGGTGGGACTAGCGGGGCTGCGATCTACGAGCAGTACTTC. This gives the protein CASSYSGGTSGAAIYEQYF.

The rearrangement links TRBV5-1 to TRBJ2-7; D gene unclear. Per germline, CDR1 SGHRS and CDR2 YFSETQ. V was clipped by 5 bases and J by 0 bases, with 9 bases between them. The CDR3 covers 13 residues. The CDR3 coding sequence is TGCGCCAGCAGGGGGTTAGGCTCCTACGAGCAGTACTTC. Residues: CASRGLGSYEQYF.

The sample holds a few counts of this clonotype. The chain recombines TRBV12-5 with TRBJ2-7; 13 nucleotides match TRBD2. The CDR3 loop spans 17 amino acids. Germline CDR1 LGHNT, CDR2 FRNRAP. Unmatched junction bases numbered 10, after V lost 4 bases and J lost 4 bases. CDR3 nucleotides: TGTGCTAGTGGTTCTGAACCCGGGACTAGCGGGATATACGAGCAGTACTTC. Protein product: CASGSEPGTSGIYEQYF.

V gene TRBV5-1 combines with J gene TRBJ2-1; D tentatively fits TRBD1 or TRBD2 (5 bases each). The V gene lost 0 bases and the J gene lost 9 bases, with 7 bases spanning the gap. CDR3 length: 12 amino acids. Germline V gene data show CDR1 as SGHRS and CDR2 as YFSETQ. The CDR3 loop is CASSLGGVEQFF. CDR3 bases: TGCGCCAGCAGCTTGGGAGGGGTTGAGCAGTTCTTC.

The V gene is TRBV29-1, the J gene TRBJ1-1; no reliable D call. Trimming shortened V by 7 bases and J by 3 bases, and 15 bases separated the two germline ends. This CDR3 has 13 residues. Per germline, CDR1 SQVTM and CDR2 ANQGSEA. CDR3 sequence reads: CSARGSQDTEAFF. The CDR3 DNA is TGCAGCGCCCGGGGTAGCCAAGACACTGAAGCTTTCTTT. Together with reference TRBV29-1 and TRBJ1-1, the CDR3 gives the full variable domain: SAVISQKPSRDICQRGTSLTIQCQVDSQVTMMFWYRQQPGQSLTLIATANQGSEATYESGFVIDKFPISRPNLTFSTLTVSNMSPEDSSIYLCSARGSQDTEAFFGQGTRLTVV.

V and J are TRBV2 and TRBJ2-2; D may be TRBD1 or TRBD2 (5 bases each). The V end was cut by 5 bases, the J end by 5 bases, with 15 bases between. This CDR3 is 15 amino acids long. Germline V gene sequence: CDR1 SNHLY, CDR2 FYNNEI. The CDR3 here is CASSTSGTMTGELFF. DNA of the CDR3: TGTGCCAGCAGTACCTCCGGGACGATGACCGGGGAGCTGTTTTTT.

In this sample, this clonotype turned up a few times. This chain connects TRBV6-2 or TRBV6-3 to TRBJ2-5; no definite D call. The CDR3 is 14 amino acids. CDR1 is MNHEY and CDR2 is SVGEGT in the germline V gene. V lost 0 bases, J lost 7 bases, and 12 bases lay in between. The CDR3 DNA follows: TGTGCCAGCAGTTACTCAGGCCCGATCGGGACCCAGTACTTC. Its translation is CASSYSGPIGTQYF.

This clonotype was seen only a few times. The rearrangement links TRBV12-3 or TRBV12-4 to TRBJ2-3; 10 bases align to TRBD2. This CDR3 spans 18 amino acids. V lost 2 bases to trimming and J lost 2 bases; unmatched junction nucleotides: 10. In DNA form, the CDR3 reads TGTGCCAGCAGTTTAAGGCTGCTAGCGGGAGCGTACACAGATACGCAGTATTTT. This sequence encodes CASSLRLLAGAYTDTQYF.

This chain links TRBV20-1 with TRBJ1-6, with TRBD1 matching 9 bases. Germline lookup yields CDR1 DFQATT and CDR2 SNEGSKA (reference sequence). J lost 7 bases, V lost 0 bases, and 4 bases had no gene match. CDR3 length: 15 residues. CDR3: CSARDTGQGNSPLHF. The CDR3 coding sequence is TGCAGTGCTAGAGATACCGGACAGGGGAATTCACCCCTCCACTTT.

J is TRBJ1-6 and V is TRBV12-3 or TRBV12-4; D is undetermined. V gave up 2 bases and J gave up 5 bases, with 7 bases separating them. CDR3 size: 14 residues. CDR3 residues: CASSLIQDNSPLHF. DNA of the CDR3: TGTGCCAGCAGTTTAATCCAGGATAATTCACCCCTCCACTTT.

The V gene is TRBV24-1, the J gene TRBJ2-1; 7 nucleotides match TRBD2. CDR3 size: 14 residues. The J segment lost 3 bases and the V segment lost 4 bases, leaving 2 bases of the junction unmatched. Looked up from germline, CDR1 is KGHDR and CDR2 is SFDVKD. For the CDR3, the DNA is TGTGCCACCAGTGACCGGACTAGCTACAATGAGCAGTTCTTC. Its protein is CATSDRTSYNEQFF.

The gene calls are TRBV11-2 and TRBJ2-1, with TRBD2 matching 7 bases. CDR3 length equals 16 residues. The V gene's germline CDR1 is SGHAT and CDR2 FQNNGV. The ends lost 3 bases at V and 4 bases at J; junction bases unmatched: 9. The CDR3 sequence: CASSFGLREVYNEQFF. Here the CDR3 DNA reads TGTGCCAGCAGCTTTGGTCTACGGGAGGTATACAATGAGCAGTTCTTC.

The chain is built from TRBV6-2 or TRBV6-3 and TRBJ2-3, with D tentatively TRBD2 (5 bases). The CDR3 runs 18 residues. With 5 bases removed from V and 2 bases from J, the gap between germline ends came to 23 bases. Germline loops: CDR1 MNHEY, CDR2 SVGEGT. The CDR3 region is CASSRSDYSRLLTDTQYF. In DNA, the CDR3 is TGTGCCAGCAGTCGATCTGACTACTCTCGCCTCCTCACAGATACGCAGTATTTT.

The chain uses TRBV7-2 and TRBJ1-5; D gene unclear. V was trimmed by 5 bases and J by 7 bases, leaving 12 bases between them. CDR1 SGHTA and CDR2 FQGNSA come from the germline V gene. The CDR3 sequence is 13 residues long. The CDR3 nucleotides read TGTGCCAGCAGCCCCGCCGGCCCCCAGCCCCAGCATTTT. Translated: CASSPAGPQPQHF.

The V gene is TRBV6-6, the J gene TRBJ2-5; D gene ambiguous. Per the germline V gene, CDR1 is MNHNY and CDR2 is SVGAGI (reference sequence). V was clipped by 4 bases and J by 5 bases, with 11 bases between them. The CDR3 runs 13 residues. For the CDR3, the DNA is TGTGCCAGCAGTTCCGCAATGGGGGAGACCCAGTACTTC. Translation: CASSSAMGETQYF.

The rearrangement uses TRBV7-2 and TRBJ2-1; TRBD2 matches at 7 bases. The CDR3 loop spans 15 amino acids. Germline V gene lookup returns CDR1 SGHTA and CDR2 FQGNSA. Trimming removed 1 base from V and 7 bases from J; junction bases left unmatched: 7. CDR3 sequence reads: CASSLGEGPGNEQFF. In DNA form, the CDR3 reads TGTGCCAGCAGCTTAGGGGAGGGCCCGGGAAATGAGCAGTTCTTC.

A few counts support this clonotype. The chain combines TRBV23-1 with TRBJ2-2; D ambiguous. TRBV23-1 is an ORF, with its function uncertain. The CDR3 extends over 16 amino acids. V lost 3 bases to trimming and J lost 0 bases, with 11 bases between them. The CDR3 loop reads CASSQAGRSNTGELFF. The CDR3 region has the DNA TGCGCCAGCAGTCAGGCAGGCCGATCGAACACCGGGGAGCTGTTTTTT.